This T cell receptor beta chain was captured by sequencing in a study of beta chain features in type 1 diabetes. Study-level findings and limits: Moderate but significant shortening of TCRB CDR3s was recorded in all four CD4+ subsets from Type 1 diabetes patients. Within patients, naive, central memory and Treg TCRB repertoires seemed more similar than within healthy donors.

The sequenced template was cDNA made from the entire isolated RNA. Assay used: immunoSEQ multiplex PCR; TCRdb lists only in-frame clones, some missing. The table records 20,000 to 25,000 clones, around 65% of them present only once. The table lists this clone with a few counts. Its cognate antigen is unknown. J lost 11 bases, V lost 11 bases, and 17 bases had no gene match. The CDR3 has 13 residues. Germline CDR1 reads MNHNY; CDR2 reads SVGAGI (reference sequence). Specimen: stem cell memory CD4+ T cells from blood. The chain combines TRBV6-6 with TRBJ1-1; 7 bases align to TRBD1. The TCR was taken from a woman in her forties with type 1 diabetes. CDR3 sequence: CAGTGMTGTVAFF. CDR3 DNA: TGTGCCGGAACTGGGATGACAGGGACTGTCGCTTTCTTT.